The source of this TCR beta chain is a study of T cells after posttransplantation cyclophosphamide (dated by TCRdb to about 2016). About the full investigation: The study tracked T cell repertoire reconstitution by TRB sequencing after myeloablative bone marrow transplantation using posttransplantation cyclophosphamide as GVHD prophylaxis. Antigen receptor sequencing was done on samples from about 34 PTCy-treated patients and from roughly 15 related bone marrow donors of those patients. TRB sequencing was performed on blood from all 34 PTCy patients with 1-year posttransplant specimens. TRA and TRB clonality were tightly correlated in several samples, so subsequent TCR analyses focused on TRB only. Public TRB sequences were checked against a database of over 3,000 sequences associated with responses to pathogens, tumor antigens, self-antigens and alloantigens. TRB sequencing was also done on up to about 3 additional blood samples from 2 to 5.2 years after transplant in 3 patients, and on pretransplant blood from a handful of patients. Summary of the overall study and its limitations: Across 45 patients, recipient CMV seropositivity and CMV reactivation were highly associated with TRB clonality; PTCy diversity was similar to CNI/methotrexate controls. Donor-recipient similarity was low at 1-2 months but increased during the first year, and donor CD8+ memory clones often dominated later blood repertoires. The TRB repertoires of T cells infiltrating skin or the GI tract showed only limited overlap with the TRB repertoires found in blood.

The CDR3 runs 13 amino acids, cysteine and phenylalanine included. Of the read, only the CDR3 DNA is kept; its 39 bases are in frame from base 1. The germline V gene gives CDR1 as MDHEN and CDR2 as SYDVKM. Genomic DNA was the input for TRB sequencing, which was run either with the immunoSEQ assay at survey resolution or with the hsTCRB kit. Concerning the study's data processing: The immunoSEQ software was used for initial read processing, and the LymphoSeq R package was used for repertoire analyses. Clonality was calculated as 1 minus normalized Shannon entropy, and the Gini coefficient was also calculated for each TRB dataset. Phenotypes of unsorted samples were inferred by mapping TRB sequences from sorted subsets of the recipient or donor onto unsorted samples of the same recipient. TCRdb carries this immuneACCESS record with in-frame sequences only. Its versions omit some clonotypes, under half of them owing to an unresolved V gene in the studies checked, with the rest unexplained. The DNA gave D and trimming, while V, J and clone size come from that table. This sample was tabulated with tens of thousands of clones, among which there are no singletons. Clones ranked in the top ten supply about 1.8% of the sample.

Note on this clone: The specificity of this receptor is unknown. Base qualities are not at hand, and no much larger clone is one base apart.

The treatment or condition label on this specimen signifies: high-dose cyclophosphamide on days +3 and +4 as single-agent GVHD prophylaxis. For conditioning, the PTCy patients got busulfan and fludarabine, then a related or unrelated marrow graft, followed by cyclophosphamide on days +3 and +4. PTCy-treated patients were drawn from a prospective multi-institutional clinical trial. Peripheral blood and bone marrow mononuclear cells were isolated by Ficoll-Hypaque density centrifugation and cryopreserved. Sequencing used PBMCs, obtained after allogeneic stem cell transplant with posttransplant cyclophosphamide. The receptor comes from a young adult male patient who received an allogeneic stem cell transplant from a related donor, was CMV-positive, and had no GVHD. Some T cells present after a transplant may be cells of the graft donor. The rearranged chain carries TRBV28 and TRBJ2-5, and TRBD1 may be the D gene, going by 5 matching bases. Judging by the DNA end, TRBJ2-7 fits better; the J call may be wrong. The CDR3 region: CASSPTAYYEQYF. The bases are TGTGCCAGCAGTCCGACAGCTTACTACGAGCAGTACTTC.